Following are 9 T cell receptor beta chains from one sample sequenced in a study of blood T cell repertoires in COVID-19. The assay was immunoSEQ multiplex PCR, and TCRdb's table has in-frame clones only and misses some. The sample yields some 450,000 clones, about 87% seen once. Sequenced material: peripheral blood. Source of these receptors: a woman in her 50s with COVID-19, enrolled during active disease.

This rearrangement joins TRBV10-1 to TRBJ1-1; D might be TRBD1 (5 bases). Trimming shortened V by 3 bases and J by 5 bases, and 10 bases separated the two germline ends. Germline V lookup: CDR1 WNHNN, CDR2 SYGVQD (reference sequence). The CDR3 contains 13 residues. The CDR3 nucleotides read TGCGCCAGCAGTGAAAGGGGTATGACTGAAGCTTTCTTT. Its protein product is CASSERGMTEAFF.

This CDR3 reads CASSQGQGARGYGYTF. CDR3 coding DNA: TGCGCCAGCAGCCAAGGCCAGGGGGCTAGGGGTTATGGCTACACCTTC. This chain joins TRBV4-1 and TRBJ1-2, with 8 bases fitting TRBD1. The trim removed 1 base at V and 5 bases at J, leaving 9 bases unmatched. The CDR3 is made up of 16 amino acids. CDR1 is MGHRA and CDR2 is YSYEKL in the germline V gene.

The chain uses TRBV5-1 and TRBJ1-4; D is perhaps TRBD1 (6 bases). CDR3 length: 15 residues. The germline V and J ends were trimmed by 5 bases and 8 bases, with 19 bases remaining between them. Germline CDR1 reads SGHRS; CDR2 reads YFSETQ. The CDR3 here is CASSPGDRPDEKLFF. In DNA form, the CDR3 reads TGCGCCAGCAGTCCAGGGGACCGCCCAGACGAAAAACTGTTTTTT.

The chain couples TRBV19 to TRBJ2-1; 8 bases fit TRBD1. Trimming cost V 7 bases and J 1 base; bases outside gene matches: 3. The CDR3 sequence is 14 residues long. Germline V lookup: CDR1 LNHDA, CDR2 SQIVND (reference sequence). CDR3 residues: CASNRQGSYNEQFF. CDR3 DNA sequence: TGTGCCAGTAATAGACAGGGGTCCTACAATGAGCAGTTCTTC.

V and J are TRBV21-1 and TRBJ2-1; the table assigns TRBD2, which was not confirmed against the DNA. TRBV21-1 is shown as a pseudogene. This CDR3 comprises 15 residues. Here the CDR3 reads CAAPRREAPGGEQFF. The CDR3 bases are TGTGCCGCGCCTCGAAGGGAGGCACCGGGGGGGGAGCAGTTCTTC.

The chain has TRBV14 and TRBJ1-1, with a weak D call TRBD1 (5 bases). The CDR3 has 15 residues. Germline V gene sequence: CDR1 SGHDN, CDR2 FVKESK. Trimming removed 3 bases from V and 7 bases from J, with 18 bases in between. CDR3 amino acids: CASSHLGGVPREAFF. In nucleotides, the CDR3 is TGTGCCAGCAGCCACTTGGGGGGGGTGCCGCGTGAAGCTTTCTTT.

The rearrangement joins TRBV6-5 to TRBJ1-1; D call uncertain. Trimming cost V 0 bases and J 5 bases, with 13 bases left between them. This CDR3 contains 15 residues. Germline CDR1 reads MNHEY; CDR2 reads SVGAGI. The CDR3 loop reads CASSYSRVARTEAFF. The CDR3 coding sequence is TGTGCCAGCAGTTACTCGAGGGTAGCGAGGACTGAAGCTTTCTTT.

This clone was counted only a few times. The J gene is TRBJ1-2, the V gene TRBV7-8; TRBD1 agrees at 7 bases. The V gene end was trimmed by 1 base and the J gene end by 4 bases; junction bases not matched to a gene: 6. The CDR3 contains 15 residues. Germline CDR1 is SGHVS and CDR2 is FQNEAQ. CDR3 coding DNA: TGTGCCAGCAGCTTAGACGGGCAGGGGGGCTATGGCTACACCTTC. Protein product: CASSLDGQGGYGYTF.

V usage is TRBV5-6 and J usage is TRBJ1-2; D gene ambiguous. V lost 4 bases to trimming and J lost 14 bases, with 30 bases between them. Germline CDR1 is SGHDT and CDR2 is YYEEEE. The CDR3 totals 16 residues. The CDR3 DNA is TGTGCCAGCAGCCCGAGTTTCTCAGGTTTGATCCACCCTTTTACCTTC. Translation: CASSPSFSGLIHPFTF.